The 25 T cell receptor beta chains given below trace back to one sample, sequenced in a study of CD8+ T cells in alopecia areata (dated by TCRdb to the late 2010s). Cells from pooled mouse cutaneous lymph nodes were stained for CD4, CD8alpha, NKG2D, NKG2ACE and other markers and then sorted on a BD Influx. To prepare the library, the immunoSEQ multiplex PCR assay was applied. RNA was extracted from all samples and reverse transcribed into cDNA, which served as template for TCR sequencing. Here the immuneACCESS table is served through TCRdb, limited to in-frame sequences with V and J called. Missing clones are a known gap in these copies; in checked studies unresolved V genes cover under half, and the rest lacks a known reason. The sample comprises roughly 260,000 clones, and every one was counted more than once. The top ten clones comprise 1.2% of the sample. The sequenced sample was CD4+ T cells sorted from a lymph node. The origin of the receptors is a C3H/HeJ mouse with alopecia areata. This strain is characterized by the MHC haplotype H2-k.

This clone occurred a few times. Each gene name is a mouse one. The CDR3 bases that were read are TGTGCCAGCAGTGGACTGGGGCTTAACCAAGAC. It translates to CASSGLGLNQD. The complete CDR3 protein is CASSGLGLNQDTQYF. The genes are TRBV13-3 and TRBJ2-5, with 8 bases matching TRBD2. The CDR3 goes on 4 residues after the read ends, and that part is filled in from the germline J gene. The CDR3 has 15 residues. V was pared by 3 bases and J by 0 bases, with 3 bases of the junction left unmatched. Germline assignment: CDR1 NNHDY and CDR2 SYVADS.

This clone was detected only a few times. These gene names are mouse names. The CDR3 goes on 4 residues after the read ends, and that part is filled in from the germline J gene. The rearrangement links TRBV14 to TRBJ2-7; 8 positions agree with TRBD1. CDR1 is SGHDT, CDR2 FRDEAV, per germline. CDR3 length: 13 residues. Incomplete CDR3 DNA: TGTGCCAGCAGTCGGACAGGGAACCAT. It translates to CASSRTGNH. The full CDR3 sequence reads CASSRTGNHEQYF.

This clone was counted only a few times. All gene names here are mouse names. The read halts 4 residues ahead of the CDR3 end, with the missing end drawn from the germline J gene. This chain connects TRBV19 to TRBJ2-3; TRBD2 agrees at 12 bases. CDR1 is FNHDT, CDR2 SITEND, per germline (reference sequence). Trimming removed 3 bases from V and 4 bases from J; junction bases left unmatched: 3. The CDR3 is 15 amino acids. The sequenced part of the CDR3 DNA is TGTGCCAGCAGTACGGGACTGGGGGGACCAGAA. Its protein product is CASSTGLGGPE. The full CDR3 reads CASSTGLGGPETLYF. Complete variable domain (other parts from reference TRBV19 and TRBJ2-3): GGIITQTPKFLIGQEGQKLTLKCQQNFNHDTMYWYRQDSGKGLRLIYYSITENDLQKGDLSEGYDASREKKSSFSLTVTSAQKNEMAVFLCASSTGLGGPETLYFGSGTRLTVL.

The table lists this clone with a few counts. Gene and germline names: mouse. The read is 4 residues too short to cover the CDR3 end, so that end is filled in from the germline J gene. The rearrangement links TRBV12-1 to TRBJ1-2; 7 bases align to TRBD1. Germline trimming cut 0 bases from V and 0 bases from J; bases unmatched to any gene: 3. The germline V gene has CDR1 SGHSN and CDR2 HYEKVE. The CDR3 extends over 15 amino acids. The covered CDR3 bases are TGTGCCAGCTCTCTCTTAGGGGGCTCAAACTCC. Protein sequence: CASSLLGGSNS. The whole CDR3 sequence is CASSLLGGSNSDYTF.

About this clone itself: Germline and genes: mouse. Read data end 4 residues before the CDR3 end; the end is taken from the germline J gene. The rearrangement links TRBV13-3 to TRBJ2-5; TRBD1 matches 8 bases. CDR3 length: 13 residues. Per the germline V gene, CDR1 is NNHDY and CDR2 is SYVADS. The CDR3 bases that were read are TGTGCCAGCAGTCACCAGGGGGCAGAC. Translated: CASSHQGAD. The entire CDR3 protein is CASSHQGADTQYF.

As to this clone: Gene names follow the mouse nomenclature. The read ends 4 residues early relative to the CDR3; the germline J gene fills the gap. Other DNA sequences in the same sample also yield this CDR3. The chain employs TRBV13-2 and TRBJ2-7, with 13 positions matching TRBD2. Germline values: CDR1 NNHNN, CDR2 SYGAGS (reference sequence). The CDR3 covers 14 residues. The trim removed 5 bases at V and 2 bases at J, leaving 1 base unmatched. CDR3: CASGDWGGAYEQYF. The CDR3 bases that were read are TGTGCCAGCGGGGACTGGGGGGGCGCCTAT.

This clone was recorded a few times. Gene names follow the mouse nomenclature. The CDR3 extends 4 residues past the end of the read, so its final part is completed from the germline J gene. The chain is built from TRBV13-3 and TRBJ1-2; D possibly corresponds to TRBD1 (5 bases). Germline V CDR1 and CDR2: NNHDY, SYVADS. This CDR3 is built from 14 residues. V was pared by 1 base and J by 4 bases, with 11 bases between. CDR3 region: CASSDWGEGSDYTF. CDR3 DNA (partial): TGTGCCAGCAGTGATTGGGGGGAGGGCTCC.

To note about this clone: Mouse germline and gene names are used. The read ends 4 residues shy of where the CDR3 ends; the end is completed using the germline J gene. The V and J genes are TRBV13-3 and TRBJ1-2; 8 bases are shared with TRBD1. The length of the CDR3 is 13 residues. Germline V lookup: CDR1 NNHDY, CDR2 SYVADS. The CDR3 reads CASSRQGRSDYTF. The CDR3 DNA, read in part, is TGTGCCAGCAGTCGACAGGGGCGATCC.

This clone has just a few counts. Gene names are the mouse ones. Read coverage stops 4 residues before the CDR3 terminus; the germline J gene supplies the remainder. The genes are TRBV19 and TRBJ2-5; D ambiguous. The CDR3 sequence is 12 residues long. Deletions cut 6 bases from V and 1 base from J, with 6 bases between. CDR1 is FNHDT and CDR2 is SITEND in the germline V gene (reference sequence). The sequenced CDR3 bases are TGTGCCAGCAACTTCGACCAAGAC. It translates to CASNFDQD. The whole CDR3 protein reads CASNFDQDTQYF.

With respect to this clone: Here the gene names and germline are mouse. The read falls 4 residues short of the CDR3 end, and the missing part is taken from the germline J gene. The genes are TRBV1 and TRBJ2-3; TRBD2 matches 9 bases. The CDR3 runs to 16 residues. Looked up from germline, CDR1 is NSQYPW and CDR2 is LRSPGD (reference sequence). Unmatched junction bases numbered 2, after V lost 0 bases and J lost 1 base. The CDR3 bases that were read are TGCACCTGCAGTGCAGACCGACTGGGGGGTGCAGAA. It codes for CTCSADRLGGAE. The entire CDR3 reads CTCSADRLGGAETLYF.

This clone was seen a handful of times. Gene names denote mouse genes. The read ends 4 residues before the CDR3 terminus; that terminus is restored from the germline J gene. Other DNA sequences within the sample encode an identical CDR3. The chain joins TRBV14 to TRBJ2-1; 9 bases are a match to TRBD1. The J segment lost 3 bases and the V segment lost 5 bases, leaving 6 bases of the junction unmatched. CDR1 is SGHDT, CDR2 FRDEAV, per germline. CDR3 length equals 15 residues. CDR3 sequence reads: CASSPGTGPYAEQFF. CDR3 DNA (partial): TGTGCCAGCAGCCCCGGGACAGGGCCCTATGCT.

This clone was observed many times. The gene names given are mouse names. The read terminates 4 residues ahead of where the CDR3 ends, so the germline J gene completes it. Other nucleotide sequences from this sample produce the same CDR3. The J gene is TRBJ2-1, the V gene TRBV19; D gene uncertain. Germline values: CDR1 FNHDT, CDR2 SITEND (reference sequence). The CDR3 loop spans 13 amino acids. The V gene lost 0 bases and the J gene lost 3 bases, with 4 bases spanning the gap. The chain's CDR3 is CASSIGGYAEQFF. CDR3 bases read: TGTGCCAGCAGTATAGGGGGCTATGCT.

Remarks on this clone: The gene names here belong to mouse. The read ends 4 residues early relative to the CDR3; the germline J gene fills the gap. This chain uses TRBV5 with TRBJ2-2; 11 nucleotides agree with TRBD2. The trim removed 4 bases at V and 4 bases at J, leaving 8 bases unmatched. Germline CDR1 and CDR2: LGHNA and YNLKQL (reference sequence). The CDR3 has 17 amino acids. The CDR3 reads CASSPDWGGQRTGQLYF. CDR3 DNA (partial): TGTGCCAGCAGCCCCGACTGGGGGGGACAACGCACCGGG.

About this clone itself: Gene labels here are mouse ones. The CDR3 is CASSKLGGRGYEQYF. Incomplete CDR3 DNA: TGTGCCAGCAGCAAACTGGGGGGGCGCGGGTAT. The chain links TRBV5 to TRBJ2-7, with 11 bases that match TRBD2. The CDR3 end is not reached by the read, which stops 4 residues before it; the germline J gene fills it in. Germline V gene lookup returns CDR1 LGHNA and CDR2 YNLKQL (reference sequence). The CDR3 has 15 residues.

A note on this clone: Mouse germline and gene names are used. The sequence runs out 4 residues before the end of the CDR3; the remainder is reconstructed from the germline J gene. Other nucleotide sequences in the sample specify the same CDR3. The chain joins TRBV13-2 to TRBJ2-1, with 11 bases identical to TRBD2. Germline V gene data show CDR1 as NNHNN and CDR2 as SYGAGS (reference sequence). V lost 0 bases and J lost 4; bases outside the gene matches: 3. This CDR3 spans 16 amino acids. Incomplete CDR3 DNA: TGTGCCAGCGGTGATGCTGGGACTGGGGGATATGCT. Translating gives CASGDAGTGGYA. The full CDR3 protein reads CASGDAGTGGYAEQFF.

This clone was picked up many times. Any gene name here is a mouse gene name. The read halts 4 residues ahead of the CDR3 end, with the missing end drawn from the germline J gene. The gene calls are TRBV17 and TRBJ2-2; 8 bases map to TRBD1. The germline CDR1 and CDR2 sequences are MNHDT and YYDKIL. Trimming cost V 6 bases and J 0 bases; bases outside gene matches: 3. This CDR3 comprises 15 residues. This CDR3 is CASSLDRANTGQLYF. The CDR3 bases that were read are TGTGCTAGCAGCCTGGACAGGGCAAACACCGGG.

This clone turned up a few times. Mouse gene names apply. The read terminates 4 residues before the CDR3 end, so the remaining end is supplied by the germline J gene. Additional DNA sequences in this sample encode the identical CDR3. The chain uses TRBV19 and TRBJ2-3; TRBD1 agrees at 7 bases. The CDR3 length is 14 residues. The junction had 4 bases not matched to a gene; V was cut back by 6 bases and J by 0 bases. Per germline, CDR1 FNHDT and CDR2 SITEND (reference sequence). CDR3 in amino acids: CASNRGSSAETLYF. CDR3 DNA (partial): TGTGCCAGCAACAGGGGCTCTAGTGCAGAA.

Notes on this clone: Mouse gene names apply. Read coverage stops 4 residues before the CDR3 terminus; the germline J gene supplies the remainder. Other DNA sequences from this sample encode an identical CDR3 as well. The rearrangement joins TRBV13-2 to TRBJ2-5; tentatively, D is TRBD1 (6 bases). Germline V CDR1 and CDR2: NNHNN, SYGAGS (reference sequence). The CDR3 covers 13 residues. The CDR3 protein is CASGGGQGDTQYF. CDR3 bases read: TGTGCCAGCGGTGGGGGACAAGGAGAC.

Of note for this clone: It may be a read error: a sequence one base away is much more abundant. Genes and germline come from the mouse. The sequenced fragment ends 4 residues before the CDR3 boundary, so the rest is inferred from the germline J gene. Other nucleotide sequences from this sample produce the same CDR3. The chain couples TRBV13-1 to TRBJ2-7, with D possibly matching TRBD2 (7 bases). Germline CDR1 reads NSHNY; CDR2 reads SYGAGN. V gave up 2 bases and J gave up 2 bases, with 8 bases separating them. The CDR3 sequence is 13 residues long. The CDR3 here is CASSDWGPYEQYF. Incomplete CDR3 DNA: TGTGCCAGCAGTGACTGGGGGCCCTAT.

In its sample, this clone was seen a few times. Mouse gene names apply. Coverage ceases 4 residues before the CDR3 finishes, and the germline J gene fills in the end. The J gene is TRBJ2-5, the V gene TRBV13-3; 11 bases are a match to TRBD1. The germline CDR1 and CDR2 sequences are NNHDY and SYVADS. V shed 4 bases and J 1 base; nucleotides not matched to a gene: 2. CDR3 length equals 15 residues. This CDR3 reads CASSRTGGDQDTQYF. CDR3 DNA (partial): TGTGCCAGCAGTCGGACAGGGGGCGACCAAGAC. The full variable domain, completed using reference TRBV13-3 and TRBJ2-5, is EAAVTQSPRSKVAVTGGKVTLSCHQTNNHDYMYWYRQDTGHGLRLIHYSYVADSTEKGDIPDGYKASRPSQENFSLILELASLSQTAVYFCASSRTGGDQDTQYFGPGTRLLVL.

About this clone: Mouse germline and gene names are used. The read gets to within 4 residues of the CDR3 end, and the germline J gene fills in the rest. The gene calls are TRBV13-1 and TRBJ2-1, with 11 bases that match TRBD2. V was pared by 6 bases and J by 6 bases, with 8 bases of the junction left unmatched. CDR1 and CDR2 (germline): NSHNY, SYGAGN. This CDR3 is 15 amino acids long. Partial CDR3 DNA: TGTGCCAGCATTCCTACTGGGGGGGCGCTTGCT. It translates to CASIPTGGALA. The full CDR3 protein reads CASIPTGGALAEQFF.

This clone turned up a few times. Gene and germline names: mouse. The CDR3 end falls 4 residues outside the read, so it is completed with the germline J gene. This rearrangement joins TRBV13-2 to TRBJ2-3, with 9 bases fitting TRBD2. Germline CDR1 is NNHNN and CDR2 is SYGAGS (reference sequence). The CDR3 is 15 residues long. V shed 5 bases and J 0 bases; nucleotides not matched to a gene: 4. Partial CDR3 DNA: TGTGCCAGCGGCCTAGACTGGGGGAGTGCAGAA. Amino acid sequence: CASGLDWGSAE. The whole CDR3 protein is CASGLDWGSAETLYF.

This clone has just a few counts. Gene labels here are mouse ones. Read sequence stops 4 residues before the CDR3 end, and the germline J gene provides the missing end. The V gene is TRBV1, the J gene TRBJ2-3; D not resolved. In germline, CDR1 is NSQYPW, CDR2 LRSPGD (reference sequence). The CDR3 contains 14 residues. V gave up 3 bases and J gave up 1 base, with 8 bases separating them. The covered CDR3 bases are TGCACCTGCAGTGCGCCAAGGGGTGCAGAA. Translating it yields CTCSAPRGAE. Given in full, the CDR3 is CTCSAPRGAETLYF.

A note on this clone: Here the gene names and germline are mouse. Coverage ceases 4 residues before the CDR3 finishes, and the germline J gene fills in the end. This chain uses TRBV17 with TRBJ1-1, with D tentatively TRBD1 (6 bases). CDR3 length: 13 residues. CDR1 MNHDT and CDR2 YYDKIL come from the germline V gene. The germline V and J ends were trimmed by 4 bases and 4 bases, with 10 bases remaining between them. The CDR3: CASSTGVGTEVFF. The part of the CDR3 DNA that was read is TGTGCTAGCAGTACAGGGGTGGGCACA.

A word on this clone: The genes are named according to mouse. The read halts 4 residues ahead of the CDR3 end, with the missing end drawn from the germline J gene. The chain has TRBV1 and TRBJ2-7, with D perhaps TRBD2 (6 bases). This CDR3 spans 16 amino acids. CDR1 and CDR2 (germline): NSQYPW, LRSPGD (reference sequence). Trimming cost V 2 bases and J 0 bases, with 14 bases left between them. CDR3 amino acids: CTCSANRGTSSYEQYF. CDR3 DNA, as far as it was read: TGCACCTGCAGTGCAAACAGAGGGACTTCCTCCTAT.